Below, 24 T cell receptor beta chains from the same sample are listed, as sequenced in a study of blood T cell repertoires in COVID-19. Assay: immunoSEQ multiplex PCR; the TCRdb copy retains only in-frame clones and omits some. Among 72,000 or so clones, 85% to 90% were seen once, and the ten largest hold roughly 1.5%. The specimen sequenced was peripheral blood. These receptor sequences come from a man aged 60 to 75 with acute or convalescent COVID-19.

The genes are TRBV5-6 and TRBJ1-2; D is unclear. The germline gives CDR1 SGHDT, CDR2 YYEEEE. The CDR3 loop spans 13 amino acids. V shed 4 bases and J shed 7 bases, with 14 bases lying between them. DNA for the CDR3: TGTGCCAGCAGCGACGCGCGGCCGTTTGGCTACACCTTC. Protein: CASSDARPFGYTF. Full variable domain (remainder filled in from reference TRBV5-6 and TRBJ1-2): DAGVTQSPTHLIKTRGQQVTLRCSPKSGHDTVSWYQQALGQGPQFIFQYYEEEERQRGNFPDRFSGHQFPNYSSELNVNALLLGDSALYLCASSDARPFGYTFGSGTRLTVV.

The chain links TRBV6-5 to TRBJ2-2; a weak D match, TRBD2 (5 bases). In germline, CDR1 is MNHEY, CDR2 SVGAGI. V shed 6 bases and J shed 6 bases, with 8 bases lying between them. CDR3 length equals 12 residues. The CDR3 spells CASRRVAGELFF. In nucleotides, the CDR3 is TGTGCCAGCAGGAGGGTAGCCGGGGAGCTGTTTTTT.

This clone came up a few times. The chain employs TRBV6-5 and TRBJ2-4; 7 nucleotides line up with TRBD2. The CDR3 loop spans 15 amino acids. Germline loops: CDR1 MNHEY, CDR2 SVGAGI. V gave up 4 bases and J gave up 8 bases; unmatched junction bases: 11. CDR3 in amino acids: CASSSGGIVWDIQYF. The CDR3 nucleotides are TGTGCCAGCAGTTCGGGGGGAATTGTATGGGACATTCAGTACTTC.

The chain combines TRBV19 with TRBJ2-7; 8 bases are a match to TRBD1. The trim removed 5 bases at V and 5 bases at J, leaving 8 bases unmatched. This CDR3 has 14 amino acids. From germline, CDR1 is LNHDA and CDR2 SQIVND (reference sequence). CDR3 protein: CASSLTGATHEQYF. For the CDR3, the DNA is TGTGCCAGTAGTTTGACAGGGGCTACCCACGAGCAGTACTTC.

CDR3 amino acids: CASSLVQPGQGATGYTF. For the CDR3, the DNA is TGTGCCAGCAGCTTAGTGCAACCGGGACAGGGGGCGACTGGCTACACCTTC. V gene TRBV7-9 combines with J gene TRBJ1-2, with 12 nucleotides matching TRBD1. The germline CDR1 and CDR2 sequences are SEHNR and FQNEAQ (reference sequence). V lost 1 base, J lost 7 bases, and 10 bases stayed unmatched. This CDR3 region has 17 residues.

V is TRBV5-1 and J is TRBJ1-3; a possible D gene is TRBD1 (5 bases). Germline CDR1 is SGHRS and CDR2 is YFSETQ. The CDR3 runs 16 residues. Trimming cost V 4 bases and J 0 bases, with 14 bases left between them. CDR3 sequence reads: CASSIRGGSSGNTIYF. The CDR3 nucleotides read TGCGCCAGCAGCATAAGGGGCGGTTCCTCTGGAAACACCATATATTTT.

V gene TRBV25-1 combines with J gene TRBJ1-5; 7 nucleotides line up with TRBD1. The CDR3 runs 14 residues. The V and J ends lost 9 bases and 7 bases, in that order; junction bases with no gene match: 12. The germline gives CDR1 MGHDK, CDR2 SYGVNS. The CDR3 DNA follows: TGTGCCAGTAAGGACAGGTCCCCCAGGCAGCCCCAGCATTTT. Translating gives CASKDRSPRQPQHF.

The chain links TRBV30 to TRBJ2-7; 8 nucleotides align to TRBD1. The CDR3 is 14 amino acids. Unmatched junction bases numbered 11, after V lost 5 bases and J lost 5 bases. Germline lookup yields CDR1 GTSNPN and CDR2 SVGIG (reference sequence). This CDR3 is CAWEGQGPYDEQYF. For the CDR3, the DNA is TGTGCCTGGGAAGGACAGGGACCCTACGACGAGCAGTACTTC.

This clone was seen once. This chain links TRBV5-5 with TRBJ2-1; D perhaps matches TRBD2 (6 bases). Trimming took 1 base from V and 1 from J, leaving 15 bases between them. Germline CDR1 SGHKS, CDR2 YYEKEE (reference sequence). The CDR3 runs to 17 residues. The CDR3 DNA is TGTGCCAGCAGCTTGTCCCCGGGGGAAAGATCCTACAATGAGCAGTTCTTC. Its protein product is CASSLSPGERSYNEQFF.

V is TRBV5-1 and J is TRBJ1-2; 7 bases are shared with TRBD1. The CDR3 spans 18 residues. The germline V gene has CDR1 SGHRS and CDR2 YFSETQ. Trimming cost V 0 bases and J 2 bases; bases outside gene matches: 13. This CDR3 reads CASSLVPSTGTDNYGYTF. CDR3 DNA sequence: TGCGCCAGCAGCTTGGTCCCGTCAACCGGGACAGACAACTATGGCTACACCTTC.

J is TRBJ2-2 and V is TRBV21-1; TRBD2 is the table's D call, not checked against the DNA. TRBV21-1 is a listed pseudogene. This CDR3 has 13 residues. CDR3 sequence: CASSGGEPGELFF. The DNA for the CDR3 is TGTGCCAGCAGCGGGGGGGAGCCCGGGGAGCTGTTTTTT.

This chain links TRBV30 with TRBJ1-4, with TRBD1 matching over 7 bases. CDR3 length: 15 amino acids. From germline, CDR1 is GTSNPN and CDR2 SVGIG (reference sequence). V lost 2 bases and J lost 8; bases outside the gene matches: 11. The CDR3 sequence: CAWSNLRGVREKLFF. CDR3 in DNA: TGTGCCTGGAGTAACCTCAGGGGGGTGCGGGAAAAACTGTTTTTT.

This rearrangement joins TRBV6-5 to TRBJ2-7; D gene ambiguous. Germline values: CDR1 MNHEY, CDR2 SVGAGI. V dropped 0 bases and J dropped 5 bases, with 8 bases sitting between them. CDR3 length: 13 residues. This CDR3 is CASSYSTRDEQYF. CDR3 in DNA: TGTGCCAGCAGTTACTCGACCCGGGACGAGCAGTACTTC.

The table lists this clone with a few counts. This chain connects TRBV10-3 to TRBJ1-4; maybe TRBD1 (5 bases). The V gene's germline CDR1 is ENHRY and CDR2 SYGVKD. This CDR3 is built from 12 residues. V dropped 8 bases and J dropped 3 bases, with 7 bases sitting between them. CDR3 bases: TGTGCCATCGCGGGGCCTAATGAAAAACTGTTTTTT. Its protein is CAIAGPNEKLFF.

The chain has TRBV19 and TRBJ1-1; 8 bases align to TRBD1. Germline assignment: CDR1 LNHDA and CDR2 SQIVND (reference sequence). CDR3 length: 14 amino acids. J was trimmed by 1 base and V by 6 bases; bases with no gene match: 4. For the CDR3, the DNA is TGTGCCAGTAGCACAGGGGGAACGAACACTGAAGCTTTCTTT. Its translation is CASSTGGTNTEAFF.

The CDR3 DNA reads TGTGCCAGCAGTTACTCGTCCCAGGGAACAAACTACGAGCAGTACTTC. Its protein product is CASSYSSQGTNYEQYF. The chain links TRBV6-6 to TRBJ2-7, with a tentative D call TRBD1 (5 bases). The germline V gene has CDR1 MNHNY and CDR2 SVGAGI (reference sequence). V lost 0 bases and J lost 3, with 15 bases in between. CDR3 length equals 16 residues.

The V call is TRBV27, the J call TRBJ2-2, with D perhaps matching TRBD2 (5 bases). The CDR3 consists of 15 residues. Trimming pared 4 bases from V and 8 bases from J, leaving 17 bases between. CDR1 and CDR2 (germline): MNHEY, SMNVEV (reference sequence). The CDR3 DNA reads TGTGCCAGCAGTTGGTCCGGGGAATTTCGGGGGGAGCTGTTTTTT. As protein: CASSWSGEFRGELFF.

The chain recombines TRBV6-6 with TRBJ2-1; TRBD2 matches 7 bases. V was clipped by 6 bases and J by 4 bases; unmatched bases: 9. Germline V CDR1 and CDR2: MNHNY, SVGAGI (reference sequence). This CDR3 contains 15 residues. The CDR3, as DNA: TGTGCCAGCAGAACCAGCGGGGTCTCATACAATGAGCAGTTCTTC. Its protein is CASRTSGVSYNEQFF.

The rearrangement uses TRBV2 and TRBJ1-1; the D gene is possibly TRBD1 (5 bases). Germline loops: CDR1 SNHLY, CDR2 FYNNEI. The ends were cut back, 6 bases at V and 3 bases at J, with 14 bases in the middle. The CDR3 runs 14 residues. Here the CDR3 reads CASRGSGRHTEAFF. CDR3 coding DNA: TGTGCCAGCAGAGGGTCAGGGAGGCACACTGAAGCTTTCTTT.

The chain carries TRBV11-2 and TRBJ2-7; perhaps TRBD1 as D (6 bases). The V gene's germline CDR1 is SGHAT and CDR2 FQNNGV. With 1 base removed from V and 3 bases from J, the gap between germline ends came to 13 bases. This CDR3 has 15 amino acids. CDR3 residues: CASSLGGDKSYEQYF. CDR3 sequence (DNA): TGTGCCAGCAGCTTAGGTGGGGACAAAAGCTACGAGCAGTACTTC.

This clone was detected only once. V gene TRBV10-2 combines with J gene TRBJ2-3, with D possibly being TRBD2 (6 bases). Trimming stripped 4 bases from V and 4 bases from J, with 6 bases between. The CDR3 has 12 residues. Germline V gives CDR1 WSHSY, CDR2 SAAADI. The CDR3 here is CASSGLADTQYF. CDR3 bases: TGCGCCAGCAGTGGACTAGCAGATACGCAGTATTTT.

The gene calls are TRBV10-3 and TRBJ2-3, with D possibly being TRBD2 (6 bases). CDR1 and CDR2 (germline): ENHRY, SYGVKD. This CDR3 comprises 14 residues. Trimming cost V 0 bases and J 6 bases, with 10 bases left between them. Here the CDR3 DNA reads TGTGCCATCAGTGAGTCGCGGAGGGAGGATACGCAGTATTTT. The encoded protein is CAISESRREDTQYF.

The rearrangement joins TRBV10-3 to TRBJ1-4; D is unresolved. Trimming left V 5 bases short and J 4 bases short, with 20 bases between. CDR1 and CDR2 (germline): ENHRY, SYGVKD. This CDR3 region has 17 residues. The CDR3 is CAISKQTKLGSNEKLFF. Written as DNA, the CDR3 is TGTGCCATCAGTAAACAGACAAAACTGGGCAGTAATGAAAAACTGTTTTTT.

The chain employs TRBV9 and TRBJ1-5, with D possibly being TRBD1 (6 bases). V lost 3 bases and J 5 bases, leaving 18 bases between the germline ends. Germline CDR1 SGDLS, CDR2 YYNGEE. The CDR3 extends over 16 amino acids. CDR3 bases: TGTGCCAGCAGCGCCGAGGCAGGGAAGGGGGATCAGCCCCAGCATTTT. It codes for CASSAEAGKGDQPQHF. Full variable domain (remainder filled in from reference TRBV9 and TRBJ1-5): DSGVTQTPKHLITATGQRVTLRCSPRSGDLSVYWYQQSLDQGLQFLIQYYNGEERAKGNILERFSAQQFPDLHSELNLSSLELGDSALYFCASSAEAGKGDQPQHFGDGTRLSIL.